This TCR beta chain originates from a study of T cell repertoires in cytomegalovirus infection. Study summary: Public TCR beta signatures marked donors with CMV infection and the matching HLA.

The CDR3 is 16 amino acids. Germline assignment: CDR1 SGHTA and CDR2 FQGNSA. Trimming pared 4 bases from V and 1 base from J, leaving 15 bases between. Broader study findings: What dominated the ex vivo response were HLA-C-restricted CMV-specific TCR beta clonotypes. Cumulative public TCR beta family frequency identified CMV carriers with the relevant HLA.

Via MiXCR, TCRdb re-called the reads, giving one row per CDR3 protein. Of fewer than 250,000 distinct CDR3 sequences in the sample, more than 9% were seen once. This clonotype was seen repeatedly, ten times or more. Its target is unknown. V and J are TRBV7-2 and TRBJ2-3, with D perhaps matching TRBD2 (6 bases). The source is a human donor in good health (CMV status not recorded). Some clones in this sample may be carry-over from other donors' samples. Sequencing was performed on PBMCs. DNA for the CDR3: TGTGCCAGCAGCTCCCGGACTACCATGGGCACAGATACGCAGTATTTT. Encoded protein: CASSSRTTMGTDTQYF. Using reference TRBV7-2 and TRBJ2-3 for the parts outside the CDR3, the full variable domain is GAGVSQSPSNKVTEKGKDVELRCDPISGHTALYWYRQSLGQGLEFLIYFQGNSAPDKSGLPSDRFSAERTGGSVSTLTIQRTQQEDSAVYLCASSSRTTMGTDTQYFGPGTRLTVL.